This T cell receptor (beta chain) was profiled in a study of OX40 agonist ivuxolimab in advanced cancers. TCRdb's table, derived via immunoSEQ multiplex PCR, lists solely in-frame clones and lacks some. This sample has approximately 75,000 clones, with 85% found just once. Trimming cost V 6 bases and J 2 bases; bases outside gene matches: 16. CDR1 SQVTM and CDR2 ANQGSEA come from the germline V gene. This CDR3 region has 18 residues. The chain joins TRBV29-1 to TRBJ2-7; 13 bases map to TRBD2. The specimen comprised CD4+ or CD8+ T cells sorted from blood, sampled in a trial of the OX40 agonist ivuxolimab. This sequence was found in an adult with an advanced solid tumor such as melanoma, head and neck, liver or kidney cancer. Here the CDR3 DNA reads TGCAGCGTGGAAACCCGCTCGGGACTAGCGGGAAGGGCCTACGAGCAGTACTTC. Translated, it gives CSVETRSGLAGRAYEQYF.